Following are 24 T cell receptor beta chains from one sample sequenced in a study of T cell responses to AZD1222 COVID-19 vaccine. Profiled with immunoSEQ multiplex PCR; TCRdb holds only in-frame clones, not every one. This table has 70,000 to 95,000 clones, under 95% appearing once. This specimen was peripheral blood, taken 28 days after the second AZD1222 dose. The source of these receptors is an adult who received the AZD1222 COVID-19 vaccine.

The J gene is TRBJ1-1, the V gene TRBV28, with D possibly TRBD1 on 5 matching bases. Germline CDR1 MDHEN, CDR2 SYDVKM. The CDR3 is 13 residues long. Between the trimmed V and J ends, which lost 3 bases and 3 bases, there was a span of 8 bases. CDR3: CASSFRAYTEAFF. The CDR3 region has the DNA TGTGCCAGCAGTTTCAGGGCTTACACTGAAGCTTTCTTT.

The chain links TRBV7-9 to TRBJ2-7; tentatively, D is TRBD1 (6 bases). The CDR3 length is 14 residues. The germline CDR1 and CDR2 sequences are SEHNR and FQNEAQ (reference sequence). Trimming left V 3 bases short and J 4 bases short, with 13 bases between. CDR3 sequence: CASSFGQPTYEQYF. The CDR3 DNA is TGTGCCAGCAGCTTTGGACAGCCAACATACGAGCAGTACTTC.

This sequence joins TRBV2 and TRBJ2-2; 8 bases map to TRBD2. V was clipped by 4 bases and J by 4 bases; unmatched bases: 5. The CDR3 has 15 amino acids. Germline V gene data show CDR1 as SNHLY and CDR2 as FYNNEI. CDR3 sequence: CASSVNSGSTGELFF. The CDR3 region has the DNA TGTGCCAGCAGTGTCAACAGCGGGAGCACCGGGGAGCTGTTTTTT.

The chain employs TRBV6-1 and TRBJ2-1; 13 bases align to TRBD2. The trim removed 2 bases at V and 8 bases at J, leaving 9 bases unmatched. The CDR3 has 17 residues. The germline V gene has CDR1 MNHNS and CDR2 SASEGT. CDR3 residues: CASSESPTSGGAYEQFF. CDR3 nucleotide sequence: TGTGCCAGCAGTGAAAGCCCCACTAGCGGGGGGGCCTATGAGCAGTTCTTC.

This sequence joins TRBV5-1 and TRBJ2-3; 9 nucleotides align to TRBD2. Germline trimming cut 2 bases from V and 3 bases from J; bases unmatched to any gene: 16. CDR3 size: 19 residues. Germline lookup yields CDR1 SGHRS and CDR2 YFSETQ. CDR3 sequence reads: CASSFTAGGPSSGTDTQYF. For the CDR3, the DNA is TGCGCCAGCAGCTTCACGGCGGGAGGGCCATCTTCGGGTACAGATACGCAGTATTTT.

The rearrangement links TRBV9 to TRBJ2-2; D possibly corresponds to TRBD2 (6 bases). Germline loops: CDR1 SGDLS, CDR2 YYNGEE. Trimming removed 3 bases from V and 6 bases from J, with 18 bases in between. The CDR3 spans 16 residues. CDR3 DNA sequence: TGTGCCAGCAGCGCCACGACTAGTCCAGGGTCCGGGGAGCTGTTTTTT. This translates into CASSATTSPGSGELFF.

The chain uses TRBV9 and TRBJ2-5; TRBD1 is a possible D gene (5 bases). The germline gives CDR1 SGDLS, CDR2 YYNGEE. This CDR3 has 14 residues. The V end was cut by 3 bases, the J end by 7 bases, with 16 bases between. DNA for the CDR3: TGTGCCAGCAGCGCTGTCTTAGGGGCCGGGACCCAGTACTTC. Translation: CASSAVLGAGTQYF.

The V and J genes are TRBV30 and TRBJ1-4; D gene uncertain. The V and J ends lost 1 base and 7 bases respectively, with 13 bases between them. Germline V gives CDR1 GTSNPN, CDR2 SVGIG (reference sequence). This CDR3 has 14 amino acids. CDR3 protein: CAWSEGPSGEKLFF. The DNA for the CDR3 is TGTGCCTGGAGTGAGGGCCCCTCGGGTGAAAAACTGTTTTTT.

The J gene is TRBJ2-2, the V gene TRBV7-9, with 11 bases matching TRBD2. Trimming cost V 4 bases and J 5 bases; bases outside gene matches: 12. CDR3 length: 18 amino acids. Germline CDR1 is SEHNR and CDR2 is FQNEAQ (reference sequence). The CDR3 reads CASSSPQLAGVVTGELFF. The CDR3 nucleotides read TGTGCCAGCAGCTCCCCTCAACTAGCGGGAGTAGTGACCGGGGAGCTGTTTTTT.

The chain carries TRBV4-1 and TRBJ2-7, with TRBD2 matching over 8 bases. CDR3 length: 14 amino acids. V was pared by 5 bases and J by 4 bases, with 7 bases of the junction left unmatched. The germline CDR1 and CDR2 sequences are MGHRA and YSYEKL. CDR3: CASSTGTSGYEQYF. CDR3 sequence (DNA): TGCGCCAGCAGCACCGGGACTAGTGGGTACGAGCAGTACTTC.

This clone was seen a handful of times. The rearrangement links TRBV7-6 to TRBJ2-3; TRBD2 agrees at 16 bases. The CDR3 covers 17 residues. The junction had 2 bases not matched to a gene; V was cut back by 0 bases and J by 5 bases. Germline lookup yields CDR1 SGHVS and CDR2 FNYEAQ. CDR3 nucleotides: TGTGCCAGCAGCTTAGCGGGACTAGCGGGGGGGGGAGATACGCAGTATTTT. This codes for CASSLAGLAGGGDTQYF.

The chain combines TRBV24-1 with TRBJ2-1, with D unclear. Trimming removed 6 bases from V and 8 bases from J, with 10 bases in between. Germline V CDR1 and CDR2: KGHDR, SFDVKD. The CDR3 runs to 12 residues. CDR3 coding DNA: TGTGCCACCAGTAGTTCGGGCTATGAGCAGTTCTTC. This encodes CATSSSGYEQFF.

This sequence joins TRBV2 and TRBJ1-1; possible D gene TRBD1, 5 bases. CDR1 is SNHLY, CDR2 FYNNEI, per germline. With 6 bases removed from V and 2 bases from J, the gap between germline ends came to 10 bases. This CDR3 has 13 amino acids. CDR3 in DNA: TGTGCCAGCAGGGGGGAAATTAACACTGAAGCTTTCTTT. It translates to CASRGEINTEAFF.

CDR3 protein: CASSERGRGLHGYTF. The CDR3 DNA follows: TGTGCCAGCAGTGAACGGGGCAGGGGGCTTCATGGCTACACCTTC. The chain uses TRBV6-1 and TRBJ1-2; 8 nucleotides match TRBD1. This CDR3 is 15 amino acids long. CDR1 is MNHNS, CDR2 SASEGT, per germline. The V segment lost 2 bases and the J segment 6 bases; nucleotides outside the gene matches: 8.

CDR3 in amino acids: CASSESPGGYGYTF. The CDR3 nucleotides are TGTGCCAGCAGTGAAAGCCCAGGGGGCTATGGCTACACCTTC. The V and J genes are TRBV6-1 and TRBJ1-2, with 7 positions matching TRBD1. CDR3 size: 14 residues. V shed 2 bases and J 4 bases; nucleotides not matched to a gene: 4. Germline CDR1 MNHNS, CDR2 SASEGT.

This chain joins TRBV18 and TRBJ2-1; D remains ambiguous. From germline, CDR1 is KGHSH and CDR2 LQKENI. The CDR3 sequence is 16 residues long. The ends were cut back, 0 bases at V and 8 bases at J, with 17 bases in the middle. The CDR3 nucleotides read TGTGCCAGCTCACCACCTTCTAGACTGTCTACCCATGAGCAGTTCTTC. Translation gives CASSPPSRLSTHEQFF.

This clone was seen just once. This chain connects TRBV20-1 to TRBJ1-2; the D gene is possibly TRBD1 (5 bases). This CDR3 has 11 residues. Germline CDR1 is DFQATT and CDR2 is SNEGSKA (reference sequence). V was cut by 3 bases and J by 6 bases, with 8 bases left in between. CDR3 amino acids: CSARAGNGYTF. In nucleotides, the CDR3 is TGCAGTGCTAGGGCAGGGAATGGCTACACCTTC.

The gene calls are TRBV5-1 and TRBJ2-7; a possible D gene is TRBD2 (6 bases). This CDR3 has 16 amino acids. V was cut by 1 base and J by 1 base, with 15 bases left in between. Germline V gene lookup returns CDR1 SGHRS and CDR2 YFSETQ. The CDR3 loop reads CASSLPRGGRSYEQYF. In nucleotides, the CDR3 is TGCGCCAGCAGCTTGCCTCGTGGAGGGCGGTCCTACGAGCAGTACTTC.

The chain joins TRBV27 to TRBJ2-5; tentative D call: TRBD2 (6 bases). The CDR3 extends over 14 amino acids. V lost 3 bases to trimming and J lost 7 bases, with 15 bases between them. The germline gives CDR1 MNHEY, CDR2 SMNVEV (reference sequence). In DNA form, the CDR3 reads TGTGCCAGCAGTTTGGCGGGGCGGGTGGCGACCCAGTACTTC. Protein sequence: CASSLAGRVATQYF.

The J gene is TRBJ2-3, the V gene TRBV7-2; TRBD1 is a possible D gene (6 bases). The CDR3 runs to 17 residues. Germline lookup yields CDR1 SGHTA and CDR2 FQGNSA. Between the trimmed V and J ends, which lost 3 bases and 8 bases, there was a span of 24 bases. CDR3 in amino acids: CASSLRGIGARGATQYF. CDR3 DNA: TGTGCCAGCAGCTTGAGGGGTATCGGGGCCAGGGGAGCTACGCAGTATTTT.

The table lists this clone with a count of one. V usage is TRBV6-5 and J usage is TRBJ1-3, with D perhaps TRBD1 (6 bases). Germline CDR1 and CDR2: MNHEY and SVGAGI. The CDR3 sequence is 16 residues long. Trimming took off 3 bases at V and 0 bases at J, with 12 bases between the two ends. CDR3 coding DNA: TGTGCCAGCAGTTATTCCACAGGGAACTCTGGAAACACCATATATTTT. It yields the protein CASSYSTGNSGNTIYF.

The table lists this clone with a few counts. The chain has TRBV19 and TRBJ1-5; possible D gene TRBD1, 5 bases. Trimming left V 3 bases short and J 4 bases short, with 7 bases between. CDR1 and CDR2 (germline): LNHDA, SQIVND (reference sequence). There are 13 residues in the CDR3. The CDR3 coding sequence is TGTGCCAGTAGTATTGGGGGAAATCAGCCCCAGCATTTT. As protein: CASSIGGNQPQHF.

The chain couples TRBV7-9 to TRBJ2-1, with D possibly matching TRBD1 (5 bases). Between the trimmed V and J ends, which lost 0 bases and 5 bases, there was a span of 20 bases. The germline V gene has CDR1 SEHNR and CDR2 FQNEAQ (reference sequence). The CDR3 runs to 18 residues. The CDR3 nucleotides are TGTGCCAGCAGCTTAGCGTACCGACAGTATTCCACCGACAATGAGCAGTTCTTC. It translates to CASSLAYRQYSTDNEQFF.

V usage is TRBV28 and J usage is TRBJ2-5; D gene uncertain. The CDR3 has 13 residues. The V and J ends lost 5 bases and 1 base respectively, with 8 bases between them. CDR1 MDHEN and CDR2 SYDVKM come from the germline V gene. The chain's CDR3 is CASSPPAQETQYF. The CDR3 bases are TGTGCCAGCAGTCCCCCTGCCCAAGAGACCCAGTACTTC.